The rows below give T cell receptor beta chains drawn from one sample of a study of CD8+ T cells in alopecia areata. Repertoires were generated with immunoSEQ multiplex PCR, while TCRdb's copy carries only in-frame clones and drops some. This table has about 190,000 clones, approximately 60% appearing once. The sample here was CD4+ T cells sorted from blood, taken at week 4, from a patient treated with tofacitinib. These receptors came from a human donor with alopecia areata. The CDR3 runs from the conserved cysteine through the conserved F or W. D genes are given only for firm matches. Size is omitted from some rows. Given values are once, few, many or a class for expanded clones.

>TRBJ2-2|once|TRBV27|.
CASTLGRANTGELFF
TGTGCCAGCACCCTGGGACGAGCGAACACCGGGGAGCTGTTTTTT
>TRBJ2-7|once|TRBV6-6|.
CASRGGLGYEQHF
TGTGCCAGCAGGGGGGGACTGGGTTACGAGCAGCACTTC
>TRBJ2-4|few|TRBV7-2|.
CASSFPERNIQYF
TGTGCCAGCAGCTTTCCCGAAAGGAACATTCAGTACTTC
>TRBJ2-2|.|TRBV19|.
CASGWQSGELFF
TGTGCCAGTGGTTGGCAGTCCGGGGAGCTGTTTTTT
>TRBJ1-1|.|TRBV30|.
CAWSVWGRMNTEAFF
TGTGCCTGGAGTGTATGGGGGCGAATGAACACTGAAGCTTTCTTT
>TRBJ2-1|.|TRBV10-3|.
CAISVGVLYEQFF
TGTGCCATCAGTGTGGGAGTGTTGTATGAGCAGTTCTTC
>TRBJ2-5|few|TRBV19|.
CASSITGKETQYF
TGTGCCAGTAGTATTACAGGCAAAGAGACCCAGTACTTC
>TRBJ2-7|.|TRBV14|.
CASSQAVSYEQYF
TGTGCCAGCAGCCAAGCGGTATCCTACGAGCAGTACTTC
>TRBJ2-7|few|TRBV28|TRBD1
CASSLRDSHLLEQYF
TGTGCCAGCAGTTTAAGGGACAGTCACCTTCTCGAGCAGTACTTC
>TRBJ2-7|.|TRBV9|.
CASTGGPETGEQYF
TGTGCCAGCACCGGGGGGCCGGAGACGGGCGAGCAGTACTTC
>TRBJ2-2|.|TRBV7-9|TRBD1
CASLDRGWNTGELFF
TGTGCCAGCCTTGACAGGGGATGGAACACCGGGGAGCTGTTTTTT
>TRBJ2-1|.|TRBV29-1|TRBD1
CSVERGAGGYNEQFF
TGCAGCGTTGAAAGGGGCGCAGGGGGCTACAATGAGCAGTTCTTC
>TRBJ2-7|.|TRBV28|.
CASSFGLAEQYF
TGTGCCAGCAGTTTCGGTCTCGCCGAGCAGTACTTC
>TRBJ1-4|.|TRBV5-4|TRBD1
CASSYGTDATNEKLFF
TGTGCCAGCAGCTACGGGACAGACGCAACTAATGAAAAACTGTTTTTT
>TRBJ2-1|.|TRBV30|.
CAWARGHADNEQFF
TGTGCCTGGGCTAGGGGACACGCCGACAATGAGCAGTTCTTC
>TRBJ2-7|.|TRBV30|.
CAWSDGRWSLRSYEQYF
TGTGCCTGGAGTGACGGTCGATGGAGCTTAAGATCCTACGAGCAGTACTTC
>TRBJ1-1|few|TRBV29-1|.
CSVGSAGTEAFF
TGCAGCGTTGGTTCGGCAGGCACTGAAGCTTTCTTT
>TRBJ2-7|.|TRBV5-1|TRBD2
CASSLETSGSYEQYF
TGCGCCAGCAGCTTGGAGACTAGCGGGTCCTACGAGCAGTACTTC
>TRBJ1-1|.|TRBV5-6|.
CASSMGQVNTEAFF
TGTGCCAGCAGCATGGGACAAGTGAACACTGAAGCTTTCTTT
>TRBJ2-2|.|TRBV9|TRBD2
CASSVIRTSPNTGELFF
TGTGCCAGCAGCGTCATCCGGACTAGCCCGAACACCGGGGAGCTGTTTTTT
>TRBJ1-2|.|TRBV29-1|.
CSVERSRDGSGYTF
TGCAGCGTTGAACGATCCAGGGATGGTAGTGGCTACACCTTC
>TRBJ2-2|.|TRBV7-2|.
CASSLNPNPGELFF
TGTGCCAGCAGCTTGAACCCGAACCCCGGGGAGCTGTTTTTT
>TRBJ2-5|.|TRBV7-2|TRBD1
CASSLWTGGEETQYF
TGTGCCAGCAGCTTGTGGACAGGGGGCGAAGAGACCCAGTACTTC
>TRBJ1-5|.|TRBV28|.
CASSLQGNQPQHF
TGTGCCAGCAGTCTTCAGGGGAATCAGCCCCAGCATTTT
>TRBJ2-5|.|TRBV5-4|TRBD1
CASSNQGAQETQYF
TGTGCCAGCAGCAATCAGGGGGCCCAAGAGACCCAGTACTTC
>TRBJ2-2|.|TRBV9|TRBD2
CASSALSGGTGELFF
TGTGCCAGCAGCGCCCTTTCGGGAGGCACCGGGGAGCTGTTTTTT
>TRBJ2-1|.|TRBV5-1|.
CASSSLGNEQFF
TGCGCCAGCAGCTCCCTAGGAAATGAGCAGTTCTTC
>TRBJ2-7|few|TRBV5-1|.
CASSLAGRSVSYEQYF
TGCGCCAGCAGCTTGGCCGGTAGGTCGGTCTCCTACGAGCAGTACTTC
>TRBJ1-1|.|TRBV30|.
CAWKGGATEAFF
TGTGCCTGGAAGGGGGGTGCCACTGAAGCTTTCTTT
>TRBJ2-5|.|TRBV7-2|TRBD1
CASSWWDSETQYF
TGTGCCAGCAGCTGGTGGGACAGCGAGACCCAGTACTTC
>TRBJ1-2|.|TRBV30|.
CAWSVSGRDNYGYTF
TGTGCCTGGAGTGTATCGGGCAGAGATAACTATGGCTACACCTTC
>TRBJ2-2|.|TRBV29-1|.
CSVGQGLSTGELFF
TGCAGCGTTGGCCAGGGGCTTAGCACCGGGGAGCTGTTTTTT
>TRBJ2-6|.|TRBV11-1|TRBD1
CASVPGRGFSGANVLTF
TGTGCCAGCGTGCCGGGCAGGGGGTTTTCTGGGGCCAACGTCCTGACTTTC
>TRBJ2-2|.|TRBV15|.
CATSNRPNTGELFF
TGTGCCACCAGCAATAGACCGAACACCGGGGAGCTGTTTTTT
>TRBJ2-3|.|TRBV29-1|.
CSVLNWATADTQYF
TGCAGCGTCCTGAATTGGGCTACGGCGGATACGCAGTATTTT
>TRBJ1-1|.|TRBV6-5|.
CASNLDLNTEAFF
TGTGCCAGCAACCTTGACCTGAACACTGAAGCTTTCTTT
>TRBJ2-4|.|TRBV4-1|.
CASSQASVTSSAKNIQYF
TGCGCCAGCAGCCAAGCCTCGGTTACTAGCTCAGCCAAAAACATTCAGTACTTC
>TRBJ2-1|once|TRBV25-1|.
CASSELAPSSYNEQFF
TGTGCCAGCAGTGAACTAGCGCCGAGCTCCTACAATGAGCAGTTCTTC
>TRBJ2-2|medium-sized|TRBV11-1|.
CASSLTGSTGELFF
TGTGCCAGCAGCTTAACGGGGAGCACCGGGGAGCTGTTTTTT
>TRBJ1-5|.|TRBV4-1|TRBD1
CASSHSGQGYNQPQHF
TGCGCCAGCAGCCACAGCGGACAGGGCTACAATCAGCCCCAGCATTTT